The T cell receptor beta chain described here comes from a study of shared clonotypes between healthy human individuals. Study background: Per donor, three plates held CD4 naive cells, three held CD4 memory, two held CD8 naive and one held CD8 memory. The study, taken as a whole, reports: Only a few donors were included, so the genetic and exposure-history diversity represented was limited.

The CDR3 sequence is 16 residues long. The repertoire was sequenced with immunoSEQ multiplex PCR; TCRdb's copy has only in-frame clones and lacks some. Found here are fewer than 350,000 clones, about nine tenths of them singletons; the top ten hold 15% to 20%. As to this clone: Its target is unknown.

This receptor was identified in a man between 18 and 35 years old in good health. Material: memory CD8+ T cells sorted from blood. The subset denotes: CD45RO+ cells pooled with CCR7-negative TemRA cells. The rearrangement uses TRBV12-1 and TRBJ2-7; the table's TRBD2 call for D was not verified on the DNA. TRBV12-1 is classified as a pseudogene. CDR3 in DNA: TGTGCCAGCAGCTTTGCCAAGACTAGCGCGGACTACGAGCAGTACTTC. Amino acid sequence: CASSFAKTSADYEQYF.